This T cell receptor (beta chain) derives from a study of graft-versus-host responses after intestinal transplantation. Across the whole study: The whole recipient group had anti-thymocyte globulin induction followed by tacrolimus and steroids for around three years.

Study-wide results and limits: Recipient-marrow GvH clones were detected, some having first appeared in ileum or blood. Patients who carried graft-donor T cell macrochimerism also had high graft-versus-host to host-versus-graft clonal ratios in their allografts.

About this clone: Its specificity is unknown.

The protocol was immunoSEQ multiplex PCR, while the TCRdb copy is restricted to in-frame clones and leaves out a portion. The sample shows roughly 28,000 clones, more than 85% of them seen only once. The junction had 18 bases not matched to a gene; V was cut back by 4 bases and J by 2 bases. Per germline, CDR1 SGDLS and CDR2 YYNGEE. The CDR3 totals 19 residues. This chain connects TRBV9 to TRBJ2-3; 8 nucleotides align to TRBD2. This clonotype was obtained from a human patient who received an intestinal transplant, so some T cells may come from the graft donor. Specimen: PBMCs, collected about 62 days after intestinal transplant. The CDR3 sequence is CASSPRDGAGGIPTDTQYF. The CDR3 nucleotides read TGTGCCAGCAGCCCTCGGGATGGTGCGGGAGGAATACCCACAGATACGCAGTATTTT.